This section outlines one T cell receptor beta chain sequence together with its context. This entry comes from a study of patients and donors after allogeneic stem cell transplantation. The CDR3 is 18 amino acids. Trimming took off 4 bases at V and 3 bases at J, with 25 bases between the two ends. Germline assignment: CDR1 LGHNT and CDR2 FRNRAP. In TCRdb, the RT-PCR reads were re-called with MiXCR into one record per CDR3 protein. The sample records 800,000 to 1,000,000 distinct CDR3 sequences, about a sixth being singletons. Sample: blood, either unsorted or a sorted T cell fraction (not recorded which). This chain connects TRBV12-5 to TRBJ2-7, with a possible D match to TRBD2 (6 bases). The TCR sequence derives from a human donor who was either an allogeneic HSCT recipient or a stem cell or donor lymphocyte infusion donor (not recorded which). It is not recorded whose cells these are; they may come from a transplant donor. CDR3: CASGSRRGTPQRYYEQYF. The CDR3 region has the DNA TGTGCTAGTGGTTCGAGGCGCGGGACCCCCCAGAGGTACTACGAGCAGTACTTC.